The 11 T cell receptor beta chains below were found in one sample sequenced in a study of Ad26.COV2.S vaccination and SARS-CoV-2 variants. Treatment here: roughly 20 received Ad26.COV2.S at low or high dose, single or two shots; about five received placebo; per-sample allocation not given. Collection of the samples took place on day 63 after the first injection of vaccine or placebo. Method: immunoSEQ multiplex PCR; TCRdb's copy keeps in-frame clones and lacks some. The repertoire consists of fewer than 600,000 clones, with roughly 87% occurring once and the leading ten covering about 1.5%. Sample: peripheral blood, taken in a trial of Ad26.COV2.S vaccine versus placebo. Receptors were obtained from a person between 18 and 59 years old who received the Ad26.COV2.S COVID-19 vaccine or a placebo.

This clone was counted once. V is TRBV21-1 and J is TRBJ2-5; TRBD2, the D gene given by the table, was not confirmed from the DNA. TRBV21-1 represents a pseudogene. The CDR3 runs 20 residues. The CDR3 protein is CASSILGEGVLAALQETQYF. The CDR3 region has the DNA TGTGCCAGCAGCATTCTAGGTGAGGGGGTCCTAGCGGCCCTACAAGAGACCCAGTACTTC.

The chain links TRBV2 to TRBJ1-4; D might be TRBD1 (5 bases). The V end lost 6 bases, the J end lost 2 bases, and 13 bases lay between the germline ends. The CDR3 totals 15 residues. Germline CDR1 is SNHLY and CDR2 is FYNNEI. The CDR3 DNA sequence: TGTGCCAGCAGGGCCCGGGACTTTACTAATGAAAAACTGTTTTTT. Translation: CASRARDFTNEKLFF.

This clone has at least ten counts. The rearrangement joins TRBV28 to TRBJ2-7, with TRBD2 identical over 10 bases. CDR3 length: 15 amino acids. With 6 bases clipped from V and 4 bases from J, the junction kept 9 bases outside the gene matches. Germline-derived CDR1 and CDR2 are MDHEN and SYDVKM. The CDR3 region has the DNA TGTGCCAGCAGCAACCTGGGACTAGCGAGTTACGAGCAGTACTTC. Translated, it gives CASSNLGLASYEQYF.

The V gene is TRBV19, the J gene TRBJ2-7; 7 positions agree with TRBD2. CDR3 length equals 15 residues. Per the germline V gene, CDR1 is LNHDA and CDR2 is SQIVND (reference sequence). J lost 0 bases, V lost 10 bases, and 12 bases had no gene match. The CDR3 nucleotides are TGTGCCACCTCAAAGCGGGGCTCCAACTCCTACGAGCAGTACTTC. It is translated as CATSKRGSNSYEQYF.

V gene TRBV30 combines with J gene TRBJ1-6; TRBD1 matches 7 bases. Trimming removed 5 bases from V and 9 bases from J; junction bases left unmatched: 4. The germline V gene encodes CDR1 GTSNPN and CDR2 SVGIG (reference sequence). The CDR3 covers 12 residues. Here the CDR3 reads CAWGDSVSPLHF. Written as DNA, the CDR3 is TGTGCCTGGGGGGACAGCGTTTCACCCCTCCACTTT. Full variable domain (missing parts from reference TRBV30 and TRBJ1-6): SQTIHQWPATLVQPVGSPLSLECTVEGTSNPNLYWYRQAAGRGLQLLFYSVGIGQISSEVPQNLSASRPQDRQFILSSKKLLLSDSGFYLCAWGDSVSPLHFGNGTRLTVT.

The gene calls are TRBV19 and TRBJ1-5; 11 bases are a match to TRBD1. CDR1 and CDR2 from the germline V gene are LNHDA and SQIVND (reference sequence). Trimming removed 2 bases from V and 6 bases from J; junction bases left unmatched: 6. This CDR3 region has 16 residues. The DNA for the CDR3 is TGTGCCAGTAGTATATCCGGGACAGGGGGACGTCAGCCCCAGCATTTT. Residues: CASSISGTGGRQPQHF.

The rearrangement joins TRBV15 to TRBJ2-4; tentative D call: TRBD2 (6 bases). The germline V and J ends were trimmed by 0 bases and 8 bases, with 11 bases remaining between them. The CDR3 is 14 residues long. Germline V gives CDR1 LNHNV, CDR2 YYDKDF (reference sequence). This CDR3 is CATSRDLGEDIQYF. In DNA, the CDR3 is TGTGCCACCAGCAGAGATCTTGGGGAGGACATTCAGTACTTC.

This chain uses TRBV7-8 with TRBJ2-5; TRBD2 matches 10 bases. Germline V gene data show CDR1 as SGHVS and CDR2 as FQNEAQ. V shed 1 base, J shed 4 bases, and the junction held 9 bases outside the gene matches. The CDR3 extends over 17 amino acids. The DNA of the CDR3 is TGTGCCAGCAGCTTAGGACTAGCGGGCAAAACGGGAGAGACCCAGTACTTC. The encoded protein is CASSLGLAGKTGETQYF.

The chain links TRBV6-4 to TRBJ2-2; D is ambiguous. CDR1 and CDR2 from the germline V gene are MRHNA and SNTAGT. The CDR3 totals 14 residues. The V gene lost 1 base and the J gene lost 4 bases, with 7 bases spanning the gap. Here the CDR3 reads CASSDLTFTGELFF. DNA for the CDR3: TGTGCCAGCAGTGACTTGACCTTCACCGGGGAGCTGTTTTTT.

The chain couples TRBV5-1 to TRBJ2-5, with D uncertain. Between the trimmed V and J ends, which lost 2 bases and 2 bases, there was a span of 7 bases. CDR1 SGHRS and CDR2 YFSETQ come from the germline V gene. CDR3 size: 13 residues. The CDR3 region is CASSFWPQETQYF. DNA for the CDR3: TGCGCCAGCAGCTTTTGGCCTCAAGAGACCCAGTACTTC.

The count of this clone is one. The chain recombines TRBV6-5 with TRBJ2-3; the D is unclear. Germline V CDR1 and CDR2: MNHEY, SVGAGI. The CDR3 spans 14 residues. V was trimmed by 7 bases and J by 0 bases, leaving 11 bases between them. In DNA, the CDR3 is TGTGCCAGCAAACCCGGACCTAGCACAGATACGCAGTATTTT. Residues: CASKPGPSTDTQYF.